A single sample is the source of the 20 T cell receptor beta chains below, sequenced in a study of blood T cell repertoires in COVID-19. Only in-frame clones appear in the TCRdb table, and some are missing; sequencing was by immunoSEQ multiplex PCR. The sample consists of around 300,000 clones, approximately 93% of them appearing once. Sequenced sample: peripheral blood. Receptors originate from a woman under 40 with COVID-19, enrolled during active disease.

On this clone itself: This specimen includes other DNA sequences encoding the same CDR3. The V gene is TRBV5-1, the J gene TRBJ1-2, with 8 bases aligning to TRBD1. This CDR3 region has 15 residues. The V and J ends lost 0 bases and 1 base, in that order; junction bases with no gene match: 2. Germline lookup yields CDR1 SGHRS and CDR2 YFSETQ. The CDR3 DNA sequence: TGCGCCAGCAGCTTGGGAACAGGGGGTAACTATGGCTACACCTTC. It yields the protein CASSLGTGGNYGYTF.

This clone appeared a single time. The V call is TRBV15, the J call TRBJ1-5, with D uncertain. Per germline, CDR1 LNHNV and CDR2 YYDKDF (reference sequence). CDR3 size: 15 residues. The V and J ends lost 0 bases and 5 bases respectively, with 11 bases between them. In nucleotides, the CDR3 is TGTGCCACCAGCAGAGATCCGTCAGTCGATCAGCCCCAGCATTTT. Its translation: CATSRDPSVDQPQHF.

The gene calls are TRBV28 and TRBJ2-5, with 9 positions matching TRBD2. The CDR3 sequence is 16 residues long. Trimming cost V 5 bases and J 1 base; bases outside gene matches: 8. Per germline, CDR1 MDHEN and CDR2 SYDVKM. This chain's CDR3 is CASSPTSGKAQETQYF. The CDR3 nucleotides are TGTGCCAGCAGTCCGACTAGCGGAAAGGCCCAAGAGACCCAGTACTTC.

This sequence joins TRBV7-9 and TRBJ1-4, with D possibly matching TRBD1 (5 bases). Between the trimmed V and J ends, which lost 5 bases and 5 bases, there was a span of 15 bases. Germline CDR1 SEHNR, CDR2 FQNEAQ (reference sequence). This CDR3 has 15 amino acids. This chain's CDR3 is CASSSLTEVNEKLFF. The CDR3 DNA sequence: TGTGCCAGCAGCAGCCTGACAGAGGTGAATGAAAAACTGTTTTTT. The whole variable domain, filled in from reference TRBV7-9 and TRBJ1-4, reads DTGVSQNPRHKITKRGQNVTFRCDPISEHNRLYWYRQTLGQGPEFLTYFQNEAQLEKSRLLSDRFSAERPKGSFSTLEIQRTEQGDSAMYLCASSSLTEVNEKLFFGSGTQLSVL.

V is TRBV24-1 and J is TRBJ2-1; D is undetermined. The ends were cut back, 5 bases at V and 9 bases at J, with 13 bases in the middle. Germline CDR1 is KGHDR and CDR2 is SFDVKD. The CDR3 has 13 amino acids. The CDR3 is CATSAPASGEQFF. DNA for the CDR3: TGTGCCACCAGTGCCCCCGCTTCGGGTGAGCAGTTCTTC.

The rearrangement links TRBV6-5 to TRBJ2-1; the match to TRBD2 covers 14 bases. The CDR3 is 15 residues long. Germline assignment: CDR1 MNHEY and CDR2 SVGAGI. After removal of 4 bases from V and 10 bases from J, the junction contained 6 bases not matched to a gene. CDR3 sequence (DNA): TGTGCCAGCAGTTGGGGACTAGCGGGAGTCTTCGAGCAGTTCTTC. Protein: CASSWGLAGVFEQFF.

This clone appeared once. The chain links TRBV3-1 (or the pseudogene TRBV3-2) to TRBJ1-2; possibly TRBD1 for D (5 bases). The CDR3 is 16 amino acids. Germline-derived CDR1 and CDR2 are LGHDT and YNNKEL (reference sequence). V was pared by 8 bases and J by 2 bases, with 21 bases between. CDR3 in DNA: TGTGCCAGCTCCAAGATGGGGCAGGGCAAAAACTATGGCTACACCTTC. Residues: CASSKMGQGKNYGYTF.

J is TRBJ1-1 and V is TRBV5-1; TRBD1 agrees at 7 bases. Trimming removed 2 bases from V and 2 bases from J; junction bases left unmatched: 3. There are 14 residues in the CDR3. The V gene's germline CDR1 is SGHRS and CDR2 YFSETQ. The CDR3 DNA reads TGCGCCAGCAGCTTATGGACAGGAAACACTGAAGCTTTCTTT. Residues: CASSLWTGNTEAFF.

The DNA of the CDR3 is TGTGCCAGCAGCTTTCAGGGGGTCGGCTTGGCTTTCTTT. This gives the protein CASSFQGVGLAFF. This chain connects TRBV5-6 to TRBJ1-1, with 7 bases fitting TRBD1. Germline V CDR1 and CDR2: SGHDT, YYEEEE. V was clipped by 2 bases and J by 11 bases; unmatched bases: 9. This CDR3 is built from 13 residues.

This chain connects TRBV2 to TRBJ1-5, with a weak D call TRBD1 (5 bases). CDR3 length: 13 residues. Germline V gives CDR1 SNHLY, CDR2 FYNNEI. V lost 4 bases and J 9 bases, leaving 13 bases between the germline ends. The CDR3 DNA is TGTGCCAGCAGTGTTGGCGGGGACTTGCCCCAGCATTTT. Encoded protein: CASSVGGDLPQHF. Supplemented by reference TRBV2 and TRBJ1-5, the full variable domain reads EPEVTQTPSHQVTQMGQEVILRCVPISNHLYFYWYRQILGQKVEFLVSFYNNEISEKSEIFDDQFSVERPDGSNFTLKIRSTKLEDSAMYFCASSVGGDLPQHFGDGTRLSIL.

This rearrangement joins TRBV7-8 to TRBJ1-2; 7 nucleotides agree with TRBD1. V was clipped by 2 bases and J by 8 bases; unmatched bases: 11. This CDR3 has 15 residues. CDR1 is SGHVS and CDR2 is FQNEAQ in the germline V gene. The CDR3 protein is CASSLLGQPRVGYTF. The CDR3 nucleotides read TGTGCCAGCAGCTTATTGGGACAGCCCCGGGTAGGCTACACCTTC. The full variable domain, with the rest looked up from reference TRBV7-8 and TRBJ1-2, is GAGVSQSPRYKVAKRGQDVALRCDPISGHVSLFWYQQALGQGPEFLTYFQNEAQLDKSGLPSDRFFAERPEGSVSTLKIQRTQQEDSAVYLCASSLLGQPRVGYTFGSGTRLTVV.

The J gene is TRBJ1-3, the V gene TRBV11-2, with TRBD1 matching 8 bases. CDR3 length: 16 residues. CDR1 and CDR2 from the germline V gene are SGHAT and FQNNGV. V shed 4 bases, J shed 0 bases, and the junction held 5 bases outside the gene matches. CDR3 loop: CASSWDRRISGNTIYF. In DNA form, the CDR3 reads TGTGCCAGCAGCTGGGACAGGCGCATCTCTGGAAACACCATATATTTT.

CDR3 amino acids: CASSPSWGDTGELFF. CDR3 sequence (DNA): TGTGCCAGCTCACCAAGTTGGGGGGACACCGGGGAGCTGTTTTTT. The chain uses TRBV18 and TRBJ2-2; D perhaps matches TRBD2 (6 bases). This CDR3 is 15 amino acids long. CDR1 is KGHSH, CDR2 LQKENI, per germline. V lost 2 bases to trimming and J lost 3 bases, with 10 bases between them.

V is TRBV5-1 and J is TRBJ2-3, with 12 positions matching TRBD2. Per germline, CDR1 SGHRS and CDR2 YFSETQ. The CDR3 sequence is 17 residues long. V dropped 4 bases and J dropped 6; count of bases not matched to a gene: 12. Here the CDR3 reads CASSPGVLAGGSDTQYF. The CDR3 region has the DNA TGCGCCAGCAGCCCGGGAGTTCTAGCGGGAGGGTCGGATACGCAGTATTTT.

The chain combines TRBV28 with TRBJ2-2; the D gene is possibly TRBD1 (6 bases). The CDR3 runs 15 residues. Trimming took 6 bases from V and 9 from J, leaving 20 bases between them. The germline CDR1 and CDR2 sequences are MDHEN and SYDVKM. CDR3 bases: TGTGCCAGCAGCCTAAGACAGGCCTCTGGCCGGGAGCTGTTTTTT. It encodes CASSLRQASGRELFF.

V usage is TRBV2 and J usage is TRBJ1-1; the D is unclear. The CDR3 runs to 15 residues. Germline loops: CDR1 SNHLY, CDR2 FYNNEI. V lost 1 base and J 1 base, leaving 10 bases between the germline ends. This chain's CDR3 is CASSEDAGGNTEAFF. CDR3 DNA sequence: TGTGCCAGCAGTGAAGATGCAGGAGGGAACACTGAAGCTTTCTTT.

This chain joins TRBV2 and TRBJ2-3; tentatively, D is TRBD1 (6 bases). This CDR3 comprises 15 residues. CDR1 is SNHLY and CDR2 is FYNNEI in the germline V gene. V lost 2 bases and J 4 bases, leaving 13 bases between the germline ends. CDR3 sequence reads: CASSELGGAADTQYF. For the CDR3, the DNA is TGTGCCAGCAGTGAATTAGGGGGAGCGGCAGATACGCAGTATTTT.

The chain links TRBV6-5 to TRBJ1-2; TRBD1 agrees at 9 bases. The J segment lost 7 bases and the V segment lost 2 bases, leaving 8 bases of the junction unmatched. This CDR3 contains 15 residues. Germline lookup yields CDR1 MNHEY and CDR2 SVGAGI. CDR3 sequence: CASSYPTGGGFGYTF. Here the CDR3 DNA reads TGTGCCAGCAGTTACCCGACAGGGGGGGGATTTGGCTACACCTTC.

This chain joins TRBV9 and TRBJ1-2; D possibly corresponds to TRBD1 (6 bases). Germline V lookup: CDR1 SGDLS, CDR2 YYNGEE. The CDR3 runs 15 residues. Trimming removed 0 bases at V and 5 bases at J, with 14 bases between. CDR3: CASSVVAGVGYGYTF. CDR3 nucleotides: TGTGCCAGCAGCGTAGTAGCAGGGGTGGGGTATGGCTACACCTTC.

In DNA, the CDR3 is TGTGCCAGCAGTGAAGACAGAGGACAGGGGTATGGCTACACCTTC. It codes for CASSEDRGQGYGYTF. This chain links TRBV6-1 with TRBJ1-2, with TRBD1 matching 9 bases. This CDR3 comprises 15 residues. Germline assignment: CDR1 MNHNS and CDR2 SASEGT. After removal of 1 base from V and 5 bases from J, the junction contained 5 bases not matched to a gene.